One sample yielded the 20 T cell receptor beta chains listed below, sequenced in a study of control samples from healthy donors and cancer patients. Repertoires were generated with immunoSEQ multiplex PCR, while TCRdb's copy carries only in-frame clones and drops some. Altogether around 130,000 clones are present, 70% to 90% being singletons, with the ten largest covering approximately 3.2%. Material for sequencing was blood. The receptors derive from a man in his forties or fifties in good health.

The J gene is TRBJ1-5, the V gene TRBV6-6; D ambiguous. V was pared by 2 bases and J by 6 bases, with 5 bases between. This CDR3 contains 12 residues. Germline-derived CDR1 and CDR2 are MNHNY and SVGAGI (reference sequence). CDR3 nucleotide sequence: TGTGCCAGCAGTTACCCCCCTCAGCCCCAGCATTTT. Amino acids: CASSYPPQPQHF.

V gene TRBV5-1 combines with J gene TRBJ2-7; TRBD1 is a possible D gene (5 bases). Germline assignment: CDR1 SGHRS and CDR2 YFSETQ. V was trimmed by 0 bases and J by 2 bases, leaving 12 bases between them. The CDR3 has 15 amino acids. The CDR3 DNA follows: TGCGCCAGCAGCTTGGTGTCAGGGAAGACCTACGAGCAGTACTTC. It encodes CASSLVSGKTYEQYF.

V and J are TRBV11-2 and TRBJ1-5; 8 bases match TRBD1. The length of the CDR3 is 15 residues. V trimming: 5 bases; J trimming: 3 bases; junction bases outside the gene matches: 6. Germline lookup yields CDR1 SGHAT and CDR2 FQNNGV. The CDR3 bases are TGTGCCAGCAGCAGACAGGGGACCCCCAATCAGCCCCAGCATTTT. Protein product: CASSRQGTPNQPQHF.

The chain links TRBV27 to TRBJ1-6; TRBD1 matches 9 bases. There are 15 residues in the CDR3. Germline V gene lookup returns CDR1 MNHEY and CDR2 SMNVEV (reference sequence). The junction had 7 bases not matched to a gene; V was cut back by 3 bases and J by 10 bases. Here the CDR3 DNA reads TGTGCCAGCAGTTTCTACGGGACAGGGCAATCACCCCTCCACTTT. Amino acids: CASSFYGTGQSPLHF.

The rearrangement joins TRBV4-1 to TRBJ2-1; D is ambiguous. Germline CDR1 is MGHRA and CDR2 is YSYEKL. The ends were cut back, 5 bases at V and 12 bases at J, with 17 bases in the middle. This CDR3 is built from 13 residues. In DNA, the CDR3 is TGCGCCAGCAGCTCAGCCCGGGCCGATGGGCAGTTCTTC. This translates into CASSSARADGQFF.

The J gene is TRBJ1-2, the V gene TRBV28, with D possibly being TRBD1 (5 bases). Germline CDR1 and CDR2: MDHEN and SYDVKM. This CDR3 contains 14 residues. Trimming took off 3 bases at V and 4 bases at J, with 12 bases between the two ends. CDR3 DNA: TGTGCCAGCAGTTTTGCCGGGGGTAGCTATGGCTACACCTTC. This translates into CASSFAGGSYGYTF.

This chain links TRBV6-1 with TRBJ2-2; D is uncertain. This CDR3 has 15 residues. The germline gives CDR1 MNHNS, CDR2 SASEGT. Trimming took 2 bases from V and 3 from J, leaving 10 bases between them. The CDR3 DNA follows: TGTGCCAGCAGTGAACACGGGCGCCACACCGGGGAGCTGTTTTTT. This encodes CASSEHGRHTGELFF.

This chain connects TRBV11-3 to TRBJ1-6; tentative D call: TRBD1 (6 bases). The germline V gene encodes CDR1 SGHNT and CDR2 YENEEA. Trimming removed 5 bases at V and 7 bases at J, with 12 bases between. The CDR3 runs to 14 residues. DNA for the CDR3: TGTGCCAGCAGCCTCAGGGGTCAGAATTCACCCCTCCACTTT. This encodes CASSLRGQNSPLHF. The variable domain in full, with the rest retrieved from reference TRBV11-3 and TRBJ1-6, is EAGVVQSPRYKIIEKKQPVAFWCNPISGHNTLYWYLQNLGQGPELLIRYENEEAVDDSQLPKDRFSAERLKGVDSTLKIQPAELGDSAVYLCASSLRGQNSPLHFGNGTRLTVT.

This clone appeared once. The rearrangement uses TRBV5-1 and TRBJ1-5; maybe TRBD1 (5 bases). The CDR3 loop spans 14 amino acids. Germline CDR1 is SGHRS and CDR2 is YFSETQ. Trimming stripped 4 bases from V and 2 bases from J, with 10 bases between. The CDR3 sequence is CASSLTGGNQPQHF. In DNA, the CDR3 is TGCGCCAGCAGCCTCACGGGGGGCAATCAGCCCCAGCATTTT.

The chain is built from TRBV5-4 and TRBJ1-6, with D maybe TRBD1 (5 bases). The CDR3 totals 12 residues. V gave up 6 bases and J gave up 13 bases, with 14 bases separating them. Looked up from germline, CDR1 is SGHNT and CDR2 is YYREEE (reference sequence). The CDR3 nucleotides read TGTGCCAGCAACACCCCAACAGGCCCCCTCCACTTT. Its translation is CASNTPTGPLHF.

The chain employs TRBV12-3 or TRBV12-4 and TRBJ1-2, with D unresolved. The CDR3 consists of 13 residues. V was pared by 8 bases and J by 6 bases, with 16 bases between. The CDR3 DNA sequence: TGTGCCAGCGGAGAAGGACTAGGTGATGGCTACACCTTC. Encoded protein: CASGEGLGDGYTF.

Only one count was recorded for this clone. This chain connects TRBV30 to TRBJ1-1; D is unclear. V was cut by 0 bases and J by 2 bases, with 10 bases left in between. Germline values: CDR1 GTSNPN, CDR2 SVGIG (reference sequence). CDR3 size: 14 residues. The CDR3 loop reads CAWSVSWGNTEAFF. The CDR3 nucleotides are TGTGCCTGGAGTGTAAGTTGGGGTAACACTGAAGCTTTCTTT.

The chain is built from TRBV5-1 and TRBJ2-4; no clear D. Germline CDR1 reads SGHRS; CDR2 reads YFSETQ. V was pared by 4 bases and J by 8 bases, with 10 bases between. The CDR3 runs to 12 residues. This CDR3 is CASSKGSDIQYF. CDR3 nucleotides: TGCGCCAGCAGCAAGGGATCCGACATTCAGTACTTC.

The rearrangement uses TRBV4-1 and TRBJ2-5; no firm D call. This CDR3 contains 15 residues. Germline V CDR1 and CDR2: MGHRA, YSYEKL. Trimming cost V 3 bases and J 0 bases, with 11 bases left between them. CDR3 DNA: TGCGCCAGCAGCCATTACGTCGGAAACCAAGAGACCCAGTACTTC. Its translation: CASSHYVGNQETQYF.

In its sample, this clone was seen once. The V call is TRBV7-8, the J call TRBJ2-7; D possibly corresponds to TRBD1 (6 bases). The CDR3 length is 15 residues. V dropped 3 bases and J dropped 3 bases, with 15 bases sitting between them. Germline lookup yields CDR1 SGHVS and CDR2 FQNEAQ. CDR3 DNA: TGTGCCAGCAGCTTCAGGGGTCGGGGTGACTACGAGCAGTACTTC. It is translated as CASSFRGRGDYEQYF.

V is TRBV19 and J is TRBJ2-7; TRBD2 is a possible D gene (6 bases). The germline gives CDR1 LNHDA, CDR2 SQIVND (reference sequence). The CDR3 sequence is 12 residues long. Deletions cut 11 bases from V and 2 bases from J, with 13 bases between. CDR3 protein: CASRGRAYEQYF. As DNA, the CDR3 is TGTGCCTCGCGGGGCAGAGCCTACGAGCAGTACTTC.

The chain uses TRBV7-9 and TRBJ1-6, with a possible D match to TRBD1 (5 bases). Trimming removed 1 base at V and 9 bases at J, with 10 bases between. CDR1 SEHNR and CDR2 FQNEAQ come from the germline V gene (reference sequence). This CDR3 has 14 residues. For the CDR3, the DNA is TGTGCCAGCAGCTTAGAGGGGCGGGGTTCACCCCTCCACTTT. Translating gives CASSLEGRGSPLHF. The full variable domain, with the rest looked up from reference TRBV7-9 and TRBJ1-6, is DTGVSQNPRHKITKRGQNVTFRCDPISEHNRLYWYRQTLGQGPEFLTYFQNEAQLEKSRLLSDRFSAERPKGSFSTLEIQRTEQGDSAMYLCASSLEGRGSPLHFGNGTRLTVT.

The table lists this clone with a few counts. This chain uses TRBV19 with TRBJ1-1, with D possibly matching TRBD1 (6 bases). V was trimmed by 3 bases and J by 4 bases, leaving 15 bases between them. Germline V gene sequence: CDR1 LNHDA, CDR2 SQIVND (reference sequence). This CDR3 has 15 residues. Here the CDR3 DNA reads TGTGCCAGTAGTATCTCGGGGGGCTTGGGCACTGAAGCTTTCTTT. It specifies CASSISGGLGTEAFF.

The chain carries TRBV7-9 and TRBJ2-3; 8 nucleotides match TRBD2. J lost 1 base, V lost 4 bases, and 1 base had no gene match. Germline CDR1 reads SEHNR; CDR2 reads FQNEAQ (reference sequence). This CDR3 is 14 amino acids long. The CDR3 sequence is CASSSGGRTDTQYF. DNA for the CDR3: TGTGCCAGCAGCTCGGGGGGGCGCACAGATACGCAGTATTTT.

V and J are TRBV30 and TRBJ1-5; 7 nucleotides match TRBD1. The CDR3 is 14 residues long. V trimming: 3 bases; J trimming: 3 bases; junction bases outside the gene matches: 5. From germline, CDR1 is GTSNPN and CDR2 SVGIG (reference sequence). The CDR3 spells CAWSSDRVNQPQHF. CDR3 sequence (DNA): TGTGCCTGGAGCTCCGACAGGGTCAATCAGCCCCAGCATTTT.